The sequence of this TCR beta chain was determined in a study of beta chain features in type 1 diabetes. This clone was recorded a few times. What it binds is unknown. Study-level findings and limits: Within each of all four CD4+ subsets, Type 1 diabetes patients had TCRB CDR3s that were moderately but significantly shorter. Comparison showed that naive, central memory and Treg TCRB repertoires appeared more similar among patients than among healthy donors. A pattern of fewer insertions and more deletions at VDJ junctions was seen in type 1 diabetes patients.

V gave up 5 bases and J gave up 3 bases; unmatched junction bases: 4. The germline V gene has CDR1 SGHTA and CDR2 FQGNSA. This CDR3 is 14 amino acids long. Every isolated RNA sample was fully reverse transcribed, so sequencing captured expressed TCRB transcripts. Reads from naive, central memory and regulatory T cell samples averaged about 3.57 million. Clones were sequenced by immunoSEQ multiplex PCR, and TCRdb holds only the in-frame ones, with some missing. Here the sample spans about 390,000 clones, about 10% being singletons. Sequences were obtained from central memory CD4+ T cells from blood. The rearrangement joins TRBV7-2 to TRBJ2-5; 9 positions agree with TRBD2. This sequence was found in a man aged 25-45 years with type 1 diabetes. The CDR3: CASSAGGAKETQYF. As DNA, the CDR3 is TGTGCCAGCAGCGCGGGGGGGGCCAAAGAGACCCAGTACTTC.